Presented here are 6 T cell receptor beta chains from one specimen sequenced in a study of T cells in Graves' hyperthyroidism and ophthalmopathy. Amplification yielded TCR beta CDR3 regions, with RNA transcripts as the source. With the HTBI primer set, the TCR CDR3 went through a first round of RT-PCR. TCRdb reprocessed the multiplex PCR reads with MiXCR, giving one entry per CDR3 protein. The sample holds 350,000 to 400,000 distinct CDR3 sequences, 15% seen once. The specimen sequenced was blood. The origin of the receptors is a woman under 40 with Graves' hyperthyroidism.

CDR3 DNA sequence: TGCAGTGCTAGTAACCTGGACAGGGGCGCCAATCAGCCCCAGCATTTT. This encodes CSASNLDRGANQPQHF. V and J are TRBV20-1 and TRBJ1-5, with 9 bases lining up with TRBD1. The germline CDR1 and CDR2 sequences are DFQATT and SNEGSKA (reference sequence). This CDR3 contains 16 residues. Trimming removed 3 bases from V and 3 bases from J; junction bases left unmatched: 9.

The genes are TRBV27 and TRBJ2-1; D might be TRBD2 (7 bases). The CDR3 extends over 15 amino acids. In germline, CDR1 is MNHEY, CDR2 SMNVEV (reference sequence). V was clipped by 5 bases and J by 7 bases, with 18 bases between them. CDR3 DNA sequence: TGTGCCAGCAGTGGTACCGGGGCGGGGGCTAATGAGCAGTTCTTC. Protein: CASSGTGAGANEQFF.

This clonotype was observed many times. DNA of the CDR3: TGTGCCAGCAGTTCGGTTGGGCGAAAGCAGTTCTTC. This codes for CASSSVGRKQFF. V and J are TRBV28 and TRBJ2-1, with D hard to call. V lost 4 bases, J lost 11 bases, and 12 bases lay in between. The CDR3 runs to 12 residues. Germline V gives CDR1 MDHEN, CDR2 SYDVKM.

This clonotype was observed at least ten times. The J gene is TRBJ2-6, the V gene TRBV25-1, with no clear D. This CDR3 is built from 13 residues. CDR1 is MGHDK and CDR2 is SYGVNS in the germline V gene. The germline V and J ends were trimmed by 3 bases and 6 bases, with 6 bases remaining between them. In DNA form, the CDR3 reads TGTGCCAGCAGTGATACCTCGGCCAACGTCCTGACTTTC. Its translation: CASSDTSANVLTF.

This chain links TRBV5-1 with TRBJ2-7; D may match TRBD1 or TRBD2 (6 bases each). The V gene lost 2 bases and the J gene lost 0 bases, with 12 bases spanning the gap. The germline gives CDR1 SGHRS, CDR2 YFSETQ. The CDR3 covers 15 residues. This CDR3 reads CASSFGTGASYEQYF. The CDR3 DNA is TGCGCCAGCAGCTTCGGTACGGGGGCCTCCTACGAGCAGTACTTC.

The chain has TRBV6-1 and TRBJ2-3; TRBD1 matches 8 bases. This CDR3 contains 17 residues. Germline values: CDR1 MNHNS, CDR2 SASEGT. Unmatched junction bases numbered 10, after V lost 2 bases and J lost 3 bases. The CDR3 DNA follows: TGTGCCAGCAGTGAACCACGGACAGGGTGGGGAACAGATACGCAGTATTTT. This codes for CASSEPRTGWGTDTQYF.